This TCR beta chain was identified in a study of T cells expressing NK-cell markers. Study information: All TCR beta repertoires analysed originated from sorted CD3+CD56+NKG2C+, CD3+CD56+NKG2C- and CD3+CD56-NKG2C+ T cells. Study-wide findings and caveats: In a group of 5 or 6 donors, dominant NKG2C+ clonotypes represented about 1.0-8% of CD8+ T cells.

The CDR3 contains 13 residues. Germline V gene data show CDR1 as DFQATT and CDR2 as SNEGSKA (reference sequence). TCRdb re-called the 5' RACE reads and shows each CDR3 protein once, DNA omitted. Its table lists about 400,000 distinct CDR3 sequences. A note on this clonotype: Its matching antigen is unknown.

The TCR sequence derives from a woman in her forties or fifties in good health. V gene TRBV20-1 combines with J gene TRBJ2-1; TCRdb reports TRBD2, a call that lacks DNA to check it against. Source material: blood T cells: a sorted CD56 or NKG2C T cell subset, CD4+ or CD8+ T cells, or bulk PBMC T cells (not recorded which). This CDR3 reads CSARTSGQFNQFF.